The text below deals with one T cell receptor (beta chain). Data came from immunoSEQ multiplex PCR; TCRdb stores just in-frame clones and leaves some out. The sample has 430,000 or so clones, 70% to 90% seen once. Participant-given clinical history determined each cohort assignment. The data were obtained in a study of blood T cell repertoires in COVID-19. With V trimmed by 5 bases and J by 0 bases, 10 bases remained unmatched. The CDR3 covers 17 residues. CDR1 and CDR2 (germline): SNHLY, FYNNEI. Sequenced material: PBMCs or T cells enriched from blood (not recorded which). The chain carries TRBV2 and TRBJ1-3, with TRBD1 matching over 7 bases. The sequence came from a middle-aged woman who had recovered from COVID-19. This chain's CDR3 is CASSLIDRASSGNTIYF. CDR3 nucleotides: TGTGCCAGCAGTCTAATCGACAGGGCGTCCTCTGGAAACACCATATATTTT.